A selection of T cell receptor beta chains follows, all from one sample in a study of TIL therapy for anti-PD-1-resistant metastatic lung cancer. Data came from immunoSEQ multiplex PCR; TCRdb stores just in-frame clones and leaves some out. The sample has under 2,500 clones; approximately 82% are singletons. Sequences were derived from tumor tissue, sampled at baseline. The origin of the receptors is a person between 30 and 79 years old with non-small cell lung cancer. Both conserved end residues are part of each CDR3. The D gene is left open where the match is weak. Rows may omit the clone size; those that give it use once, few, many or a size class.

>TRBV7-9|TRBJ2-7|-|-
CASSSRGVRDEQYF
TGTGCCAGCAGCTCGCGGGGCGTTCGGGACGAGCAGTACTTC
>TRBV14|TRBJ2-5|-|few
CASSQEAIQETQYF
TGTGCCAGCAGCCAAGAGGCAATACAAGAGACCCAGTACTTC
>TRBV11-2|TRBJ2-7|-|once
CASSDRQSSYEQYF
TGTGCCAGCAGCGATCGGCAGAGCAGCTACGAGCAGTACTTC
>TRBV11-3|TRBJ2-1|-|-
CASRRDSYNEQFF
TGTGCCAGCAGGCGGGATTCCTACAATGAGCAGTTCTTC
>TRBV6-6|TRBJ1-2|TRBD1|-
CASSYPSGQGPYGYTF
TGTGCCAGCAGTTACCCCTCGGGACAGGGACCCTATGGCTACACCTTC
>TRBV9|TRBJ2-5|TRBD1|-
CASSPTGQGFPQETQYF
TGTGCCAGCAGCCCTACGGGACAGGGTTTCCCTCAAGAGACCCAGTACTTC
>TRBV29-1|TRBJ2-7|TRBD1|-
CSVEEQGNEQYF
TGCAGCGTTGAAGAACAGGGGAACGAGCAGTACTTC
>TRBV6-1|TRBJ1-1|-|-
CASSEEEGAFGEAFF
TGTGCCAGCAGTGAAGAAGAAGGGGCGTTTGGTGAAGCTTTCTTT
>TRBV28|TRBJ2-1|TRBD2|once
CASSPGLVSLNEQFF
TGTGCCAGCAGTCCGGGACTAGTTTCTTTGAATGAGCAGTTCTTC
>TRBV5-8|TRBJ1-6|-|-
CASSLPVRSPLHF
TGTGCCAGCAGCTTGCCCGTACGATCACCCCTCCACTTT
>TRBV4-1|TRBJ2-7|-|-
CASSQAQGYEQYF
TGCGCCAGCAGCCAAGCACAGGGCTACGAGCAGTACTTC
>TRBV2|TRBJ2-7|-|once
CASSGQDEQYF
TGTGCCAGCAGTGGACAGGACGAGCAGTACTTC
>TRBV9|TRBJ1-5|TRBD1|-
CASSLGQGDQPQHF
TGTGCCAGCAGCTTGGGACAGGGAGATCAGCCCCAGCATTTT
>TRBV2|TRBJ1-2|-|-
CASRGHGVNYGYTF
TGTGCCAGCAGGGGACATGGAGTCAACTATGGCTACACCTTC
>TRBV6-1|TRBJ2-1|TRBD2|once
CASSELAGVGSLYNEQFF
TGTGCCAGCAGTGAATTAGCGGGAGTAGGGTCCCTCTACAATGAGCAGTTCTTC
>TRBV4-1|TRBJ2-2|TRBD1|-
CASSQDRQGARTGELFF
TGCGCCAGCAGCCAAGATAGACAGGGGGCGCGAACCGGGGAGCTGTTTTTT
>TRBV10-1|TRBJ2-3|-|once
CATPGPGCDTQYF
TGCGCCACACCGGGACCCGGATGCGATACGCAGTATTTT
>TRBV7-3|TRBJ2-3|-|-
CASSYSGGTDTQYF
TGTGCCAGCAGCTACTCTGGCGGCACAGATACGCAGTATTTT
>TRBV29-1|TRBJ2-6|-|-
CSVAGHSGANVLTF
TGCAGCGTTGCAGGCCACTCTGGGGCCAACGTCCTGACTTTC
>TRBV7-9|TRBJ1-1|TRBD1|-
CASTPGDRVNTEAFF
TGTGCCAGCACCCCGGGGGACAGGGTGAACACTGAAGCTTTCTTT
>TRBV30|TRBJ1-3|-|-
CAWSALPPGNTIYF
TGTGCCTGGAGCGCCCTACCCCCAGGGAACACCATATATTTT
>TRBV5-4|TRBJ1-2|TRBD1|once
CASSRDSINGYTF
TGTGCCAGCAGCCGGGACAGTATAAATGGCTACACCTTC
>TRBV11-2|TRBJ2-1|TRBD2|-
CASSPLASYNEQFF
TGTGCCAGCAGCCCACTAGCGTCTTACAATGAGCAGTTCTTC
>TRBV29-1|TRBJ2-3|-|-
CSVEQEEGDTQYF
TGCAGCGTTGAGCAGGAGGAGGGGGATACGCAGTATTTT
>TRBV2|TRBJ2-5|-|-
CASKPPVEPGNYKETQYF
TGTGCCAGCAAGCCCCCGGTTGAACCGGGGAACTACAAAGAGACCCAGTACTTC
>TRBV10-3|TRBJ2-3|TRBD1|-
CAISETTGQGPPPDTQYF
TGTGCCATCAGTGAGACGACTGGACAGGGCCCCCCCCCAGATACGCAGTATTTT
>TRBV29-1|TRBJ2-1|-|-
CSVDLTKDNEQFF
TGCAGCGTTGACCTGACTAAAGACAATGAGCAGTTCTTC
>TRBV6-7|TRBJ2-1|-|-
CASSSLESIGGGNNEQFF
TGTGCCAGCAGTTCTCTCGAATCCATTGGGGGAGGAAACAATGAGCAGTTCTTC
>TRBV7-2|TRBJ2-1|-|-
CASSLGGPYPHEQFF
TGTGCCAGCAGCTTAGGGGGGCCTTATCCCCATGAGCAGTTCTTC
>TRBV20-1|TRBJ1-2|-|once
CSARPGHGYTF
TGCAGTGCTAGGCCGGGACATGGCTACACCTTC
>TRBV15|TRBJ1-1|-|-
CATSRSRTGRQNTEAFF
TGTGCCACCAGCAGATCCAGAACCGGACGGCAGAACACTGAAGCTTTCTTT
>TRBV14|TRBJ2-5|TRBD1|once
CASSLLGQGSETQYF
TGTGCCAGCAGCCTCCTGGGACAGGGATCGGAGACCCAGTACTTC
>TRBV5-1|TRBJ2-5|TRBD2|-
CASNRGILAGQETQYF
TGCGCCAGCAACCGGGGAATACTAGCGGGGCAAGAGACCCAGTACTTC
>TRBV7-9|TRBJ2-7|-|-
CASSRENYEQYF
TGTGCCAGCAGCAGGGAGAACTACGAGCAGTACTTC
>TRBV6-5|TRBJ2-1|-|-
CASSYSSGYYNEQFF
TGTGCCAGCAGTTACTCGTCAGGTTATTACAATGAGCAGTTCTTC
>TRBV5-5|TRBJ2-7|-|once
CASSFRLSYEQYF
TGTGCCAGCAGCTTTAGGTTGTCCTACGAGCAGTACTTC
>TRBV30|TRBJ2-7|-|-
CAWSWRGGRMYEQYF
TGTGCCTGGAGTTGGAGGGGGGGGAGGATGTACGAGCAGTACTTC
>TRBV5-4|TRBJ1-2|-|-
CASSLAGAGYYGYTF
TGTGCCAGCAGCTTGGCCGGGGCAGGCTACTATGGCTACACCTTC
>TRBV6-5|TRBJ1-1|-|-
CASSRTGVAVSFF
TGTGCCAGCAGTCGTACAGGTGTAGCAGTGTCTTTCTTT
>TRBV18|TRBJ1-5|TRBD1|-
CASSPSGGQPQHF
TGTGCCAGCTCACCGTCAGGGGGACAGCCCCAGCATTTT
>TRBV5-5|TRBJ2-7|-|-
CASSTQGIYEQYF
TGTGCCAGCAGCACACAAGGGATTTACGAGCAGTACTTC
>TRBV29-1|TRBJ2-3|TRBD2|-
CSVHLAGGISSTDTQYF
TGCAGCGTCCACCTAGCGGGAGGCATTTCTAGCACAGATACGCAGTATTTT
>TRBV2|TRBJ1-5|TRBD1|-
CASSLDRGNQPQHF
TGTGCCAGCAGTCTAGACAGGGGCAATCAGCCCCAGCATTTT
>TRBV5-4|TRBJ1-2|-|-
CASSTLQGYGYTF
TGTGCCAGCAGCACCTTACAGGGATACGGCTACACCTTC
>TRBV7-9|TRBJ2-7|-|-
CASSGLRQQSSYEQYF
TGTGCCAGCAGCGGACTGAGACAGCAAAGCTCCTACGAGCAGTACTTC
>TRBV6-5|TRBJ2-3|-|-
CASSYTPAQYF
TGTGCCAGCAGTTATACCCCGGCGCAGTATTTT
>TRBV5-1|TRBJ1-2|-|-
CASSLEMGNGYTF
TGCGCCAGCAGCTTGGAAATGGGAAATGGCTACACCTTC
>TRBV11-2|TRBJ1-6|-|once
CASSLDRSNSPLHF
TGTGCCAGCAGCTTAGATAGGTCCAATTCACCCCTCCACTTT
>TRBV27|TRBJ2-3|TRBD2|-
CASSFLPAGGGDTQYF
TGTGCCAGCAGTTTTTTACCAGCGGGAGGGGGAGATACGCAGTATTTT
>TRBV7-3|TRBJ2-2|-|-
CASSPHDGINTGELFF
TGTGCCAGCAGCCCCCACGACGGGATAAACACCGGGGAGCTGTTTTTT
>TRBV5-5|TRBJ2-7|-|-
CASSTQGIYEQYF
TGTGCCAGCAGCACACAAGGGATTTACGAGCAGTACTTC
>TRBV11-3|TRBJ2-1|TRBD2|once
CASSLDGRLASGIYNEQFF
TGTGCCAGCAGCTTAGATGGCAGACTCGCTAGCGGGATCTACAATGAGCAGTTCTTC